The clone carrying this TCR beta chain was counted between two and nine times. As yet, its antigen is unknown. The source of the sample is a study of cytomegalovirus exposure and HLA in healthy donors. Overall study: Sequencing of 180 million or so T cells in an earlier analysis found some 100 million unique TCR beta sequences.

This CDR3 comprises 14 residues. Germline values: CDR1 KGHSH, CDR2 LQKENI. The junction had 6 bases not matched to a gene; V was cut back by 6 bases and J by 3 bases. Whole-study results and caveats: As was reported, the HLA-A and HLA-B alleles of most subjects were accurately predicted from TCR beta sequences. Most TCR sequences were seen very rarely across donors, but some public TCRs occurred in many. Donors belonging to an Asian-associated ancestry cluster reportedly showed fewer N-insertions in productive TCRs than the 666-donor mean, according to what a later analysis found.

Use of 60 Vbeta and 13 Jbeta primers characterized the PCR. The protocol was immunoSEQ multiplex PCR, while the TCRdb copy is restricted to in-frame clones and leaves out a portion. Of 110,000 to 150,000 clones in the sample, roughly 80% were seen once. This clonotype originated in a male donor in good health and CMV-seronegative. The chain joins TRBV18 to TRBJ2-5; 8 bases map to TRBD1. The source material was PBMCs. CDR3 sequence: CASSLMTGEETQYF. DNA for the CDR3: TGTGCCAGCTCCCTAATGACAGGGGAAGAGACCCAGTACTTC.